This TCR beta chain was found in a study of shared clonotypes between healthy human individuals. This clone was picked up one time. Germline CDR1 SGHTS, CDR2 YDEGEE. The CDR3 totals 15 residues. Trimming took 4 bases from V and 1 from J; bases not matched to a gene: 7. Generated by immunoSEQ multiplex PCR, the TCRdb table keeps only in-frame clones and is missing some. Here the sample spans around 1.6 million clones, around 98% being singletons. The sequenced material came from naive CD4+ T cells sorted from blood. Indicated subset: CD45RA+ positively selected. The J gene is TRBJ2-7, the V gene TRBV5-8; 8 bases match TRBD2. The TCR sequence derives from a young man in good health. The CDR3 DNA sequence: TGTGCCAGCAGCCCGCGGGGGGCGCCGTCCTACGAGCAGTACTTC. It encodes CASSPRGAPSYEQYF.